This T cell receptor beta chain comes out of a study of cytomegalovirus exposure and HLA in healthy donors (dated by TCRdb to about 2017). Notes on the research overall: An earlier analysis of 587 of the donors reported 276 Gb of sequence data and 95 million to 130 million unique TCR beta sequences obtained from some 200 million T cells. The later analysis used no new phenotypic data to find candidate immune exposures, relying instead on TCR beta sequences and their occurrence across donors. On average, about 240,000 unique TCR beta nucleotide sequences were sequenced per donor among a few hundred genotyped donors of the cohort, with 15% to 20% of those sequences being non-productive. A later analysis re-analyzed previously published TCR beta repertoires from 660 or so donors and added high-resolution HLA genotyping to study TCR occurrence patterns. The aim of the study was to test whether cataloging public T cell receptors could identify signatures of past pathogen exposure. All discovery cohort repertoires had been generated using a single sequencing platform. HLA typing covered class I and class II loci at four-digit resolution. Donor age, sex, ethnicity and CMV serostatus were compiled together with the repertoire data. Using immunosequencing, the study profiled T cell repertoires from 500 to 800 subjects and related those repertoires to cytomegalovirus serostatus. In a later genetic analysis, genome-wide SNP genotypes for about 65% of the roughly 700 donors were used, and that subset was treated as a discovery cohort. Four or five DR-DQ haplotypes were handled as single units for association and clustering, since linkage in the cohort was strong. About 280 gigabases of sequencing data and around 85 million unique TCR sequences made up an early release that covered some 640 HLA-typed donors. In an earlier analysis of 500 to 650 of the donors, high-throughput TCR beta sequencing was used to judge whether each TCR beta V gene segment behaved as functional or pseudogenic. To predict cytomegalovirus infection status, the study brought together high-throughput TCR immunosequencing, statistical association of individual TCRs with disease status, and machine learning. Of the roughly 400 genotyped donors, roughly 76% were placed in the genetic ancestry cluster associated with self-reported Caucasian donors. Typing coverage varied by locus: about 620-630 donors for A, B, C, DRB1 and DQB1; around 560 for DQA1; about 590 for DPA1; approximately 450 for DPB1. A separate validation cohort of about 110 different subjects was used in addition to the 666-subject first cohort.

This clone was picked up one time. Its antigen specificity is not known. Base qualities are not at hand, and no much larger clone is one base apart. Library prep was done by the immunoSEQ multiplex PCR assay. For the multiplex PCR, a mixture combining 60 forward primers for TCR Vbeta segments and 13 reverse primers for TCR Jbeta segments was used. The CDR3 region of rearranged TCR beta genes was amplified from genomic DNA with a multiplex PCR assay. On the Illumina HiSeq System, the amplified TCR beta libraries were sequenced as 87-base-pair reads. As for how the authors treated the data: In a later analysis, some 80 million unique TCR beta chains were counted across the 500 to 850 repertoires, and roughly 9.9 million of these chains were shared by at least two donors. Raw reads were error-corrected and collapsed into unique sequences with a nearest-neighbor algorithm that merged closely related sequences to remove PCR and sequencing errors. Alignment of CDR3 sequences to IMGT reference sequences was used to assign V, D and J gene segments. Each retained sequence needed at least a six-nucleotide match to both a V gene segment and a J gene segment. Rearrangements were classified as productive when the CDR3 lacked stop codons and remained in frame with V and J, and all other rearrangements were classified as non-productive. Following IMGT convention, CDR3 was defined as the stretch from the second conserved V-encoded cysteine to the conserved J-encoded phenylalanine. The earlier analysis of about 640 of the donors excluded any sequence lacking an unambiguous match to a single V gene segment. In an earlier analysis of 587 of the donors, V segments were called functional above 56.7% productive rearrangements and were called segregating when the between-donor standard deviation exceeded 5%. A statistical classification framework was developed to diagnose cytomegalovirus status using the catalog of TCR beta chain sequences. A later analysis assigned V and J genes by comparing TCR nucleotide sequences with IMGT/GENE-DB human TR gene sequences. In a later analysis, CDR3 sequences and most-parsimonious VDJ recombination scenarios were assigned using the TCRdist pipeline. A later analysis defined each TCR beta chain by its CDR3 amino acid sequence plus V-gene family, and excluded reads lacking a unique V-gene family. A later analysis removed 592 highly shared, low-generation-probability nucleotide sequences to deal with suspected cross-contamination and a sequencing artifact. For each public chain, a later analysis derived a clonal expansion index from normalized ranks of inferred template counts within each repertoire. Generation probabilities in a later analysis came from a VDJ recombination model fitted to out-of-frame rearrangements, and those results were checked against IGoR. In a later analysis, hypergeometric tests were used to score TCR-TCR, TCR-HLA and TCR-CMV co-occurrence, with a repertoire-size bias correction applied to TCR pairs. To estimate false discovery rates, a later analysis permuted the HLA or CMV assignments 20 times. In a later analysis, co-occurring TCRs were grouped using DBSCAN, with TCRdist sequence similarity added in when clustering inside HLA-allele-positive subsets. Repertoires with fewer than 30,000 or more than 120,000 public chains, plus five repertoires with anomalous nucleotide sharing, were excluded from co-occurrence clustering. TCRdb obtained this table from immuneACCESS and retained in-frame rearrangements with V and J assigned. These tables miss some clones; where compared with another copy, unresolved V genes account for less than half of the shortfall, and the remainder is unexplained. Clone size and the V and J calls come from that table; the DNA yielded D and trimming. This sample has hundreds of thousands of clones in its table, and 80% to 85% of those were observed once. The ten biggest clones cover about 0.77% of the sample.

The cohort was made up of approximately 670 healthy bone marrow donors. All cohort members were sampled while nominally healthy, although unrecorded immune exposures were likely present. The donor was CMV seronegative and was included in the group of around 320 seronegative cohort members. Every donor gave a peripheral blood sample, and the peripheral blood mononuclear cells from that sample were used for TCR beta sequencing. The Qiagen DNeasy Blood Extraction Kit was used to extract genomic DNA from the blood cell samples. Overall study results and their limits: In a later genetic analysis, fewer N-insertions in productive TCRs were reported among donors in an Asian-associated ancestry cluster than the roughly 700-donor mean. Most TCR sequences were seen in very few donors, while some public TCRs were found in many individuals. The earlier analysis of approximately 560 of the donors excluded roughly 17 rarely observed V segments, including chromosome 9 orphons, because counts were too low. In a later analysis, most CMV-associated TCR beta chains were found to appear HLA-restricted, with HLA associations seemingly driven largely by CMV exposure. Linkage disequilibrium might explain the correlated functional status among segregating V segments, but an unknown experimental factor could not be excluded. In a later analysis, around 17,000 TCR beta sequences were associated with specific HLA alleles at a false discovery rate of 0.05. A further reported finding was that TCR beta sequences accurately predicted the HLA-A and HLA-B alleles for most subjects in the first cohort. A cluster of highly shared sequence variants was judged likely to represent a technical artifact of the sequencing pipeline. Broadly in line with IMGT annotations, most TCR beta V segments showed up in productive rearrangements about 87% or about 30% of the time in an earlier analysis of 587 of the donors. In a later analysis, HLA-associated TCR beta chains were found to be more clonally expanded and to have lower generation probabilities than equally common non-associated chains. In a later genetic analysis, a missense DCLRE1C variant was associated with V-gene and J-gene trimming of TCR beta chains, and the association was replicated in an independent cohort. In vitro tests confirmed that three of the cytomegalovirus-associated TCR beta chains recognize cytomegalovirus antigens. In the study, about 150 TCR beta chains were listed as associated with cytomegalovirus. This cohort had only TCR beta chains sequenced, and the lack of alpha or paired-chain data limited which features could be detected. Several of the top co-occurrence clusters appeared to be linked to parvovirus B19, influenza, CMV and Epstein-Barr virus, according to a later analysis. Presence/absence analyses assumed roughly uniform sequencing depth across donors, an assumption that may not hold. Some IMGT-functional V segments, including TRBV6-2 and TRBV6-3, could not be distinguished by the 87-base-pair reads and were therefore excluded. A later analysis found that TCR association rates varied across HLA loci, with DRB1 alleles showing the most associated TCRs and HLA-C alleles the fewest. The classifier was reported to diagnose cytomegalovirus status with high specificity and sensitivity in both the original and validation cohorts. For the cohort, immune exposure information was limited to CMV serostatus. The authors suggested that the approach could potentially be generalized to other disease states and immunological phenotypes. Because some donors lacked HLA typing at each locus, the association tests relied only on the typed subset. Strong co-occurrence of HLA alleles, especially DR and DQ, made assigning TCR associations to individual alleles difficult.

V loses 4 bases, J loses 5 bases, and the germline ends lie 15 bases apart. CDR1 and CDR2, looked up from the germline V gene, are SGDLS and YYNGEE. Reading from cysteine to phenylalanine, the CDR3 counts 15 amino acids. Just the 45-base CDR3 DNA is kept, in frame starting at base 1. The chain joins TRBV9 to TRBJ2-2, with TRBD1 perhaps the D gene, on 6 matching bases. The receptor was isolated from a boy aged 2 to 10 in good health and CMV-seronegative. Sequences were obtained from PBMCs. The CDR3 protein is CASSLLSGVTGELFF. The sequenced DNA: TGTGCCAGCAGCCTGCTCTCAGGGGTAACCGGGGAGCTGTTTTTT. This CDR3, with the reference TRBV9 and TRBJ2-2 proteins standing in past its ends, gives the full variable domain DSGVTQTPKHLITATGQRVTLRCSPRSGDLSVYWYQQSLDQGLQFLIQYYNGEERAKGNILERFSAQQFPDLHSELNLSSLELGDSALYFCASSLLSGVTGELFFGEGSRLTVL.